This T cell receptor beta chain was identified in a study of control samples from healthy donors and cancer patients. The CDR3 sequence is 15 residues long. V gave up 1 base and J gave up 9 bases, with 16 bases separating them. The germline V gene has CDR1 MNHEY and CDR2 SMNVEV (reference sequence). TCRdb keeps only in-frame clones here, not all; method: immunoSEQ multiplex PCR. The table has over 200,000 clones, over 70% seen once. Source material: PBMCs. V and J are TRBV27 and TRBJ2-1; D may correspond to TRBD1 or TRBD2 (7 bases each). This receptor was identified in a woman between 55 and 75 years old with lung cancer. In DNA form, the CDR3 reads TGTGCCAGCAGTTTATTTGGCGGGAGACAGGGTGAGCAGTTCTTC. Its protein is CASSLFGGRQGEQFF.